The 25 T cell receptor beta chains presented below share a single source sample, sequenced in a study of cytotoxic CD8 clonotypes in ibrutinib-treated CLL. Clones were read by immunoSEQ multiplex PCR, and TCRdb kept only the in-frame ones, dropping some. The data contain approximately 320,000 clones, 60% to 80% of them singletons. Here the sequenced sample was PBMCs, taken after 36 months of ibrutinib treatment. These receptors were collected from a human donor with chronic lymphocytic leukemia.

CDR3 in DNA: TGTGCTAGTGGTTTGTACCAGGAACGAGGATATGGCTACACCTTC. Translated, it gives CASGLYQERGYGYTF. V and J are TRBV12-5 and TRBJ1-2; no reliable D call. The germline V and J ends were trimmed by 2 bases and 5 bases, with 15 bases remaining between them. The CDR3 contains 15 residues. Germline lookup yields CDR1 LGHNT and CDR2 FRNRAP.

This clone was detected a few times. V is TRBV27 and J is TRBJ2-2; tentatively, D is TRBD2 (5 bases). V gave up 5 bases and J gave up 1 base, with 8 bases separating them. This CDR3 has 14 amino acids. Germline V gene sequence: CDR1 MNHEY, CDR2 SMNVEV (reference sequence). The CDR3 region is CASSRGWNTGELFF. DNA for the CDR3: TGTGCCAGCAGTAGAGGGTGGAACACCGGGGAGCTGTTTTTT.

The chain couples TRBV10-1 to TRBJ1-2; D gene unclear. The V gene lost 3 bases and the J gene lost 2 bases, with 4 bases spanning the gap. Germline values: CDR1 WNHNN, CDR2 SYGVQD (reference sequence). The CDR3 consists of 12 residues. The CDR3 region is CASSDGNYGYTF. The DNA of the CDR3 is TGCGCCAGCAGTGACGGCAACTATGGCTACACCTTC.

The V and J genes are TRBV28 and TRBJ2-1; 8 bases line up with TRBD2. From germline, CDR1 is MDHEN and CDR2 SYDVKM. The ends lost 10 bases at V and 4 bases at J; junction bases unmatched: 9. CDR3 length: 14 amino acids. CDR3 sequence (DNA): TGTGCCACCGCGTCAGCGGGGGTATACAATGAGCAGTTCTTC. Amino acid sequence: CATASAGVYNEQFF.

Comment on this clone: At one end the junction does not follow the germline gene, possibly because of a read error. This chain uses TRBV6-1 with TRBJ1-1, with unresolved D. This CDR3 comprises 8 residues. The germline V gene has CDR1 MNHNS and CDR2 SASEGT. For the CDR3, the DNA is TGTGCCAGCAGCGAAGCTTTCTTT. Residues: CASSEAFF.

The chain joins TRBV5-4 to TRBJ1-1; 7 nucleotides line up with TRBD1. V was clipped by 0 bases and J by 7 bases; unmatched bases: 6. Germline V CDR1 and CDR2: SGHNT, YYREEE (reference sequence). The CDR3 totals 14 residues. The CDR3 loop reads CASSLEQGRGEAFF. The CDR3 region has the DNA TGTGCCAGCAGCTTGGAACAGGGGAGGGGTGAAGCTTTCTTT. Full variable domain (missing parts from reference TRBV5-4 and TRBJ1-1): ETGVTQSPTHLIKTRGQQVTLRCSSQSGHNTVSWYQQALGQGPQFIFQYYREEENGRGNFPPRFSGLQFPNYSSELNVNALELDDSALYLCASSLEQGRGEAFFGQGTRLTVV.

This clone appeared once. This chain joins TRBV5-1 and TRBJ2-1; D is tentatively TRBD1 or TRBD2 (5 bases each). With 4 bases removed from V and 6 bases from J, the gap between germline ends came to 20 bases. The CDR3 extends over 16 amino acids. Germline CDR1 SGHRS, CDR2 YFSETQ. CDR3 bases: TGCGCCAGCAGCCGGGGCGTTCGGGGTGCGGGCAATGAGCAGTTCTTC. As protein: CASSRGVRGAGNEQFF.

The CDR3 DNA is TGTGCCAGCAGTGTTGTCCCCCAGGGGAAATCTTACGAGCAGTACTTC. It codes for CASSVVPQGKSYEQYF. V and J are TRBV2 and TRBJ2-7, with TRBD1 as a possible D gene (6 bases). Germline lookup yields CDR1 SNHLY and CDR2 FYNNEI. The germline V and J ends were trimmed by 4 bases and 4 bases, with 20 bases remaining between them. The CDR3 is made up of 16 amino acids.

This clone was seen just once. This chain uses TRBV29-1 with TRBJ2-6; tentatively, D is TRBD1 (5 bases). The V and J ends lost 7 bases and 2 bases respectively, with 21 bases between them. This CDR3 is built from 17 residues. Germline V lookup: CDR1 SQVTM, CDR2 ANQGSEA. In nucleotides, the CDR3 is TGCAGCGCCGCCGGAACAGGTGAGCAGGCTGGGGCCAACGTCCTGACTTTC. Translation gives CSAAGTGEQAGANVLTF.

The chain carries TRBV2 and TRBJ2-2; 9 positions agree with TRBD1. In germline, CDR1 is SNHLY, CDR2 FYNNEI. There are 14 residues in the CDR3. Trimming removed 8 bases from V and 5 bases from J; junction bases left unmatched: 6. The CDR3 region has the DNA TGTGCCAGCCACGGACAGGGGTGGACCGGGGAGCTGTTTTTT. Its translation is CASHGQGWTGELFF.

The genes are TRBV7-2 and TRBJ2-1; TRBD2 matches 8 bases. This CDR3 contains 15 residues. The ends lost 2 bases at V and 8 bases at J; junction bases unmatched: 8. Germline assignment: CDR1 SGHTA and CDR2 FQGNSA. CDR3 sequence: CASSLLGGRKDEQFF. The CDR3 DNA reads TGTGCCAGCAGCTTATTGGGCGGGAGGAAGGATGAGCAGTTCTTC.

Written as DNA, the CDR3 is TGTGCCAGCAGCCCACGGTGGGCGGGGGGCGGAGAGACCCAGTACTTC. The encoded protein is CASSPRWAGGGETQYF. The chain recombines TRBV7-2 with TRBJ2-5; 8 bases match TRBD2. Germline V gene sequence: CDR1 SGHTA, CDR2 FQGNSA. V shed 5 bases, J shed 4 bases, and the junction held 12 bases outside the gene matches. This CDR3 spans 16 amino acids. Full variable domain (outside the CDR3, taken from reference TRBV7-2 and TRBJ2-5): GAGVSQSPSNKVTEKGKDVELRCDPISGHTALYWYRQSLGQGLEFLIYFQGNSAPDKSGLPSDRFSAERTGGSVSTLTIQRTQQEDSAVYLCASSPRWAGGGETQYFGPGTRLLVL.

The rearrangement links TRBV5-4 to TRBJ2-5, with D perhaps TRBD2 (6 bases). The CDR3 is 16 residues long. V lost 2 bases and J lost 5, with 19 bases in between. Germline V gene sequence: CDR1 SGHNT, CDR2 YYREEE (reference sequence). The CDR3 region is CASSFGGFQGSETQYF. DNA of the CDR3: TGTGCCAGCAGCTTTGGGGGGTTCCAGGGATCCGAGACCCAGTACTTC.

The CDR3 here is CASSVAGEDSPLHF. CDR3 DNA sequence: TGCGCCAGCAGCGTGGCAGGAGAAGACTCACCCCTCCACTTT. The V and J genes are TRBV5-1 and TRBJ1-6; D is undetermined. The V end lost 4 bases, the J end lost 10 bases, and 15 bases lay between the germline ends. Germline values: CDR1 SGHRS, CDR2 YFSETQ. There are 14 residues in the CDR3.

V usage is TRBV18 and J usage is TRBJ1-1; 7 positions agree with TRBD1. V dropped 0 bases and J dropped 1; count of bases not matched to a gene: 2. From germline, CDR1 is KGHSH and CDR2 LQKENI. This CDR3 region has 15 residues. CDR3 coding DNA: TGTGCCAGCTCACCACCCGACAGGGCGAACACTGAAGCTTTCTTT. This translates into CASSPPDRANTEAFF.

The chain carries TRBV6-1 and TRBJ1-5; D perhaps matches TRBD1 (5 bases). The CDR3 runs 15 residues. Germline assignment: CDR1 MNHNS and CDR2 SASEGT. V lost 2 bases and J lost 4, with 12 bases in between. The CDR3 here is CASSEWQGGNQPQHF. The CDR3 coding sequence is TGTGCCAGCAGTGAATGGCAGGGAGGAAATCAGCCCCAGCATTTT.

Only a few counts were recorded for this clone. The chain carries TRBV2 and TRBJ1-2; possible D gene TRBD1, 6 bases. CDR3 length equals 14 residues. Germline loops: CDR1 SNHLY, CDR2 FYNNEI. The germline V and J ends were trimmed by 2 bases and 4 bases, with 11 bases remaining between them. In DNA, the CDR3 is TGTGCCAGCAGTGAACGACAGGAGATCTATGGCTACACCTTC. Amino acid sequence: CASSERQEIYGYTF.

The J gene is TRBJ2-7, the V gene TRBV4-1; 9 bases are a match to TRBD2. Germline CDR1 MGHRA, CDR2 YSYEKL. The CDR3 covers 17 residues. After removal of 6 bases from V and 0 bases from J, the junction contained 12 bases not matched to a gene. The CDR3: CASSLRVKRGDSYEQYF. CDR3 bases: TGCGCCAGCAGTCTAAGGGTGAAGCGGGGGGACTCCTACGAGCAGTACTTC.

CDR3 in DNA: TGTGCCAGCAGCTCCCGGGACTGGGACTACGAGCAGTACTTC. It yields the protein CASSSRDWDYEQYF. This chain uses TRBV7-9 with TRBJ2-7; tentative D call: TRBD2 (6 bases). CDR1 and CDR2 from the germline V gene are SEHNR and FQNEAQ (reference sequence). The CDR3 length is 14 residues. Trimming took off 4 bases at V and 3 bases at J, with 13 bases between the two ends.

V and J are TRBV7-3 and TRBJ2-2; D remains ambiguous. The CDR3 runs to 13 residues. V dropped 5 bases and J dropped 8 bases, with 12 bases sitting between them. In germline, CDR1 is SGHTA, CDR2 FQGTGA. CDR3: CASSPDTLGELFF. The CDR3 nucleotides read TGTGCCAGCAGCCCAGACACCCTTGGGGAGCTGTTTTTT.

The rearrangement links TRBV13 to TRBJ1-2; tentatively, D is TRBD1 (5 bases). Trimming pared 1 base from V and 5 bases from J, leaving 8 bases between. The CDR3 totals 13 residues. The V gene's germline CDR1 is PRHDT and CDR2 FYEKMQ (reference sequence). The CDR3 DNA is TGTGCCAGCAGCTTAGCGACAGAATATGGCTACACCTTC. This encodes CASSLATEYGYTF.

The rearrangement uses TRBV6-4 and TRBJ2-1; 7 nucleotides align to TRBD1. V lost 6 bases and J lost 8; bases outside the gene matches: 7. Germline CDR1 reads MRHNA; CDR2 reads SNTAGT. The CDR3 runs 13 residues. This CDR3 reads CASSPTGFDEQFF. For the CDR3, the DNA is TGTGCCAGCAGCCCGACAGGGTTTGATGAGCAGTTCTTC.

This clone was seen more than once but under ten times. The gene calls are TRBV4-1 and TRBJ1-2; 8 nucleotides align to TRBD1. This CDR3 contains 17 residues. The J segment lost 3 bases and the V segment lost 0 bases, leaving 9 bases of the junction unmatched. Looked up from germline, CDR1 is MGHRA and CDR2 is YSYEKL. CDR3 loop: CASSQDNQGAGDYGYTF. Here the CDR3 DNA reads TGCGCCAGCAGCCAAGATAACCAGGGGGCTGGGGACTATGGCTACACCTTC.

CDR3 loop: CASSAQGPNTEAFF. The CDR3 nucleotides are TGCGCCAGCAGCGCACAGGGGCCTAACACTGAAGCTTTCTTT. The rearrangement links TRBV5-1 to TRBJ1-1, with 7 bases aligning to TRBD1. Losses at the gene ends were 4 bases for V and 2 bases for J; bases not matched to a gene: 5. The CDR3 totals 14 residues. Germline CDR1 and CDR2: SGHRS and YFSETQ.

For the CDR3, the DNA is TGTGCCAGCAGCGTAGGTGGAGTTGAGCAGTTCTTC. Translation: CASSVGGVEQFF. The chain carries TRBV9 and TRBJ2-1; no firm D call. This CDR3 has 12 amino acids. V gave up 0 bases and J gave up 9 bases, with 7 bases separating them. CDR1 is SGDLS and CDR2 is YYNGEE in the germline V gene.